This T cell receptor beta chain was obtained from a study of T cell responses to AZD1222 COVID-19 vaccine. The study, taken as a whole, reports: Only 5 or 6 people who got AZD1222 tested seropositive at baseline. Close to half of spike-specific TCRs reportedly recognize unmutated variant regions. The study found Spike-specific TCR breadth and depth rose after two AZD1222 doses.

TCRdb's table, derived via immunoSEQ multiplex PCR, lists solely in-frame clones and lacks some. The sample carries some 150,000 clones, 86% recorded once. The V gene's germline CDR1 is MNHEY and CDR2 SVGAGI. CDR3 size: 13 residues. Deletions cut 6 bases from V and 7 bases from J, with 16 bases between. Regarding this clone: Its specificity is not known.

The receptor's source is an adult in good health. The sample in question was peripheral blood, obtained on day 0 of MenACWY control vaccination. J is TRBJ2-7 and V is TRBV6-5, with unresolved D. DNA for the CDR3: TGTGCCAGCAGCCAGGATTCATCCAGGGAGCAGTACGTC. Protein product: CASSQDSSREQYV.